Listed below are T cell receptor beta chains from one sample, sequenced in a study of blood T cell repertoires in COVID-19. TCRdb keeps only in-frame clones here, not all; method: immunoSEQ multiplex PCR. The sample records 120,000 to 150,000 clones, approximately 89% being singletons. The source material was peripheral blood. Receptors were obtained from a human donor in a cohort sampled during active COVID-19. Each CDR3 is given with its conserved first and last residue. D genes are given only for firm matches.

d_gene,j_gene,v_gene,CDR3aa,CDR3nt
.,TRBJ1-5,TRBV5-6,CASSLAAGQYNQPQHF,TGTGCCAGCAGCTTGGCGGCAGGGCAGTACAATCAGCCCCAGCATTTT
TRBD1,TRBJ1-1,TRBV5-1,CASSLEGGATNTEAFF,TGCGCCAGCAGCTTGGAAGGGGGCGCGACGAACACTGAAGCTTTCTTT
TRBD2,TRBJ2-1,TRBV15,CATSRELAGGEQFF,TGTGCCACCAGCAGAGAATTAGCGGGGGGGGAGCAGTTCTTC
.,TRBJ1-2,TRBV5-1,CASSLAGEGGYTF,TGCGCCAGCAGCTTGGCAGGGGAGGGGGGCTACACCTTC
.,TRBJ2-7,TRBV7-9,CASSLAGGAKQYF,TGTGCCAGCAGCTTAGCTGGAGGGGCCAAGCAGTACTTC
.,TRBJ1-6,TRBV6-5,CASRPPGGVTPLHF,TGTGCCAGCAGACCTCCGGGCGGGGTGACACCCCTCCACTTT
.,TRBJ1-1,TRBV6-4,CASFRQEVMNTEAFF,TGTGCCAGCTTTCGACAGGAGGTCATGAACACTGAAGCTTTCTTT
.,TRBJ2-3,TRBV5-4,CASSSSTDTQYF,TGTGCCAGCAGCTCGAGCACAGATACGCAGTATTTT
.,TRBJ1-1,TRBV5-1,CASSRNRDKGLSTEAFF,TGCGCCAGCAGCCGAAACCGGGACAAGGGTTTGAGCACTGAAGCTTTCTTT
.,TRBJ2-3,TRBV6-1,CASSEAGSVTDTQYF,TGTGCCAGCAGTGAAGCGGGTAGCGTCACAGATACGCAGTATTTT